These T cell receptor beta chains were read from a single sample in a study of OX40 agonist ivuxolimab in advanced cancers. Sequencing was performed with immunoSEQ multiplex PCR; in TCRdb, only in-frame clones are kept and a portion is missing. This sample carries 25,000 to 35,000 clones, approximately 80% of them seen once, and the ten largest clones take around 25%. The sequencing here drew on CD4+ or CD8+ T cells sorted from blood, taken in a trial of the OX40 agonist ivuxolimab. The receptor set was obtained from an adult with an advanced solid tumor such as melanoma, head and neck, liver or kidney cancer. The CDR3 runs from the conserved cysteine through the conserved F or W. D genes are given only for firm matches. Size is omitted from some rows. Given values are once, few, many or a class for expanded clones.

D gene	V gene	J gene	clone size	CDR3 protein	CDR3 DNA
NA	TRBV6-1	TRBJ2-1	NA	CASTPGVSSYNEQFF	TGTGCCAGCACTCCTGGGGTAAGCTCCTACAATGAGCAGTTCTTC
NA	TRBV25-1	TRBJ1-2	NA	CASSGGLLYGYTF	TGTGCCAGCAGTGGGGGACTGCTCTATGGCTACACCTTC
NA	TRBV11-2	TRBJ1-1	NA	CASSLVENTEAFF	TGTGCCAGCAGCTTAGTGGAGAACACTGAAGCTTTCTTT
TRBD2	TRBV2	TRBJ2-5	NA	CASSGGLFETQYF	TGTGCCAGCAGTGGGGGACTATTCGAGACCCAGTACTTC
TRBD1	TRBV28	TRBJ2-7	NA	CASTPTSGQREQYF	TGTGCCAGCACCCCAACGTCGGGACAGCGCGAGCAGTACTTC
TRBD1	TRBV10-3	TRBJ2-7	few	CAISDLLNEPGQGRSYEQYF	TGTGCCATCAGTGACCTGCTTAACGAACCGGGACAGGGGCGAAGCTACGAGCAGTACTTC
TRBD2	TRBV19	TRBJ2-6	NA	CASSMGGIVGANVLTF	TGTGCCAGTAGTATGGGGGGGATTGTTGGGGCCAACGTCCTGACTTTC
NA	TRBV21-1	TRBJ1-4	NA	CASSKAPGQGGEKLFF	TGTGCCAGCAGCAAAGCCCCGGGACAGGGAGGTGAAAAACTGTTTTTT
NA	TRBV18	TRBJ2-1	NA	CASSPNAGRSYNEQFF	TGTGCCAGCTCACCAAATGCAGGGCGCTCCTACAATGAGCAGTTCTTC
NA	TRBV30	TRBJ1-3	NA	CALGLGGNTIYF	TGTGCTCTCGGGCTGGGCGGAAACACCATATATTTT
NA	TRBV5-8	TRBJ2-3	NA	CASSSFNRDTQYF	TGTGCCAGCAGCTCTTTTAATAGGGATACGCAGTATTTT
NA	TRBV5-4	TRBJ1-1	NA	CASSSQEPNTEAFF	TGTGCCAGCAGCTCGCAGGAACCGAACACTGAAGCTTTCTTT
TRBD1	TRBV11-2	TRBJ2-7	few	CASSWDRGVREQYF	TGTGCCAGCAGCTGGGACAGGGGAGTACGCGAGCAGTACTTC
TRBD1	TRBV6-5	TRBJ1-2	few	CASSYSLGQGHYGYTF	TGTGCCAGCAGTTACTCACTGGGACAGGGGCACTATGGCTACACCTTC
TRBD1	TRBV11-2	TRBJ2-7	NA	CASSFERDRASGQYF	TGTGCCAGCAGCTTTGAACGGGACAGGGCCTCGGGGCAGTACTTC
NA	TRBV6-6	TRBJ1-4	NA	CASKQGGEKLFF	TGTGCCAGCAAACAGGGAGGAGAAAAACTGTTTTTT
TRBD1	TRBV16	TRBJ1-3	NA	CASSPDRAGNTIYF	TGTGCCAGCAGCCCCGACAGGGCCGGAAACACCATATATTTT
TRBD1	TRBV2	TRBJ1-1	NA	CASSEPTGGTEAFF	TGTGCCAGCAGTGAACCCACAGGGGGAACTGAAGCTTTCTTT
NA	TRBV2	TRBJ2-2	few	CASSESRVFDHGELFF	TGTGCCAGCAGTGAGAGTAGGGTTTTTGATCACGGGGAGCTGTTTTTT
NA	TRBV27	TRBJ2-5	NA	CASSFSGYQETQYF	TGTGCCAGCAGTTTTTCAGGGTACCAAGAGACCCAGTACTTC
NA	TRBV18	TRBJ2-7	NA	CASSPLWGEQYF	TGTGCCAGCTCACCACTGTGGGGGGAGCAGTACTTC
NA	TRBV27	TRBJ1-6	NA	CASRRGGGDSPLHF	TGTGCCAGCAGAAGGGGAGGTGGGGATTCACCCCTCCACTTT
TRBD1	TRBV18	TRBJ2-2	NA	CASSPRAPGQGETGELFF	TGTGCCAGCTCACCACGGGCACCGGGACAGGGAGAAACCGGGGAGCTGTTTTTT
TRBD1	TRBV6-1	TRBJ2-1	NA	CASSLRTGWDEQFF	TGTGCCAGCAGTCTCCGGACAGGCTGGGATGAGCAGTTCTTC
TRBD1	TRBV19	TRBJ1-6	NA	CASSTLTGGSPLHF	TGTGCCAGTAGTACCTTAACAGGGGGTTCACCCCTCCACTTT
TRBD1	TRBV28	TRBJ2-1	NA	CASRDSLREQFF	TGTGCCAGCCGGGACAGCCTCCGAGAGCAGTTCTTC
NA	TRBV7-6	TRBJ1-1	NA	CASRRLDTEAFF	TGTGCCAGCAGGCGCTTGGACACTGAAGCTTTCTTT
TRBD1	TRBV30	TRBJ1-4	NA	CAWSKLQGGEKLFF	TGTGCCTGGAGTAAACTACAGGGGGGGGAAAAACTGTTTTTT
TRBD2	TRBV5-4	TRBJ2-3	NA	CASSKGLAGSTDTQYF	TGTGCCAGCAGCAAGGGACTAGCGGGGAGCACAGATACGCAGTATTTT
TRBD1	TRBV5-1	TRBJ2-2	once	CASSRLGTGAANTGELFF	TGCGCCAGCAGCCGCCTGGGTACAGGGGCCGCGAACACCGGGGAGCTGTTTTTT
NA	TRBV18	TRBJ2-3	NA	CASSPEGGGGDISTDTQYF	TGTGCCAGCTCACCAGAGGGGGGTGGGGGTGATATAAGCACAGATACGCAGTATTTT
NA	TRBV2	TRBJ2-5	NA	CASSSQETQYF	TGTGCCAGCAGTTCTCAAGAGACCCAGTACTTC
TRBD2	TRBV7-2	TRBJ2-7	NA	CASSSGLAGVLWEQYF	TGTGCCAGCAGCTCTGGACTAGCGGGGGTCCTCTGGGAGCAGTACTTC
NA	TRBV5-1	TRBJ2-1	NA	CASSFYGGPGDEQFF	TGCGCCAGCAGCTTTTACGGGGGGCCCGGCGATGAGCAGTTCTTC
NA	TRBV25-1	TRBJ1-4	NA	CASSESVGRMRKLFF	TGTGCCAGCAGTGAATCCGTAGGGAGGATGCGAAAACTGTTTTTT
NA	TRBV4-2	TRBJ1-1	NA	CASSTLGREINTEAFF	TGTGCCAGCAGCACTCTAGGGCGGGAAATAAACACTGAAGCTTTCTTT
NA	TRBV6-6	TRBJ1-1	NA	CASSSGQNTEAFF	TGTGCCAGCAGTTCAGGGCAGAACACTGAAGCTTTCTTT
NA	TRBV28	TRBJ1-5	NA	CASSFAGSGNQPQHF	TGTGCCAGCAGTTTTGCTGGGTCGGGCAATCAGCCCCAGCATTTT
NA	TRBV5-1	TRBJ2-7	NA	CASSLGPDTRTYEQYF	TGCGCCAGCAGCTTGGGTCCGGACACTAGGACCTACGAGCAGTACTTC
TRBD2	TRBV7-9	TRBJ2-3	NA	CASSVGTSGGTDTQYF	TGTGCCAGCAGCGTCGGGACTAGCGGGGGCACAGATACGCAGTATTTT
NA	TRBV5-1	TRBJ2-3	NA	CASSLRTETDTQYF	TGCGCCAGCAGCTTACGGACAGAAACAGATACGCAGTATTTT
NA	TRBV19	TRBJ1-2	NA	CASKDTLGVGYTF	TGTGCCAGTAAGGATACCCTAGGGGTCGGCTACACCTTC
NA	TRBV4-1	TRBJ2-3	NA	CASSQERGYTQYF	TGCGCCAGCAGCCAAGAGCGGGGTTATACGCAGTATTTT
TRBD1	TRBV29-1	TRBJ2-3	NA	CSTKPGTASTDTQYF	TGCAGCACCAAACCCGGGACAGCTAGCACAGATACGCAGTATTTT
NA	TRBV25-1	TRBJ1-4	once	CASSDSGPTNEKLFF	TGTGCCAGCAGTGATTCAGGGCCAACTAATGAAAAACTGTTTTTT
NA	TRBV5-4	TRBJ1-2	NA	CASSLAGVIHGYTF	TGTGCCAGCAGCTTGGCCGGTGTTATCCATGGCTACACCTTC
NA	TRBV27	TRBJ1-1	NA	CASYTNDRSVSSNTEAFF	TGTGCCAGCTACACTAATGACCGATCAGTCTCCTCGAACACTGAAGCTTTCTTT
NA	TRBV19	TRBJ1-4	NA	CASSIQGANEKLFF	TGTGCCAGTAGTATACAGGGTGCTAATGAAAAACTGTTTTTT
NA	TRBV12-5	TRBJ2-4	NA	CASGSQGFTGHIQYF	TGTGCTAGTGGTTCCCAGGGGTTCACCGGACACATTCAGTACTTC
NA	TRBV2	TRBJ2-1	NA	CASSEVGNSYNEQFF	TGTGCCAGCAGTGAAGTAGGTAACTCCTACAATGAGCAGTTCTTC
NA	TRBV6-6	TRBJ1-2	NA	CASSYVGGKNYGYTF	TGTGCCAGCAGTTACGTCGGAGGGAAGAACTATGGCTACACCTTC
NA	TRBV6-9	TRBJ1-1	NA	CASSRDPNTEAFF	TGTGCCAGCAGCCGAGACCCTAACACTGAAGCTTTCTTT
TRBD1	TRBV2	TRBJ2-5	NA	CASSETGAKETQYF	TGTGCCAGCAGTGAAACAGGGGCGAAAGAGACCCAGTACTTC
NA	TRBV6-5	TRBJ2-1	NA	CASRNAGRANEQFF	TGTGCCAGCAGGAACGCCGGGAGAGCCAATGAGCAGTTCTTC
NA	TRBV5-1	TRBJ2-7	few	CASSSGSTGILGYEQYF	TGCGCCAGCAGCTCAGGAAGTACAGGGATCTTAGGTTACGAGCAGTACTTC
NA	TRBV4-2	TRBJ1-2	NA	CASSPGRGAFSSYTYGYTF	TGTGCCAGCAGCCCCGGGAGGGGGGCCTTTAGTTCCTATACCTATGGCTACACCTTC